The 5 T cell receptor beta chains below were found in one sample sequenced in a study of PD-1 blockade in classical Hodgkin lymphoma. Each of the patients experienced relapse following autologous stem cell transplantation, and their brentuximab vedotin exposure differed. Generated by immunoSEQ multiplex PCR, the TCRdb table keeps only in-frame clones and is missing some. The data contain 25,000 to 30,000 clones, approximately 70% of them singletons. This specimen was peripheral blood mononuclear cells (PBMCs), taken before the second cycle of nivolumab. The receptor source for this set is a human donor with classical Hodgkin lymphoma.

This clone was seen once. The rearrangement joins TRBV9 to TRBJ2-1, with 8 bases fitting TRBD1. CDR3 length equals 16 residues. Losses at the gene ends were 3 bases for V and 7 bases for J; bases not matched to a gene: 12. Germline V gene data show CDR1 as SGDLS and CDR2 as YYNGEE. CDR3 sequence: CASSATTWTGYNEQFF. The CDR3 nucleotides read TGTGCCAGCAGCGCAACTACCTGGACAGGGTATAATGAGCAGTTCTTC.

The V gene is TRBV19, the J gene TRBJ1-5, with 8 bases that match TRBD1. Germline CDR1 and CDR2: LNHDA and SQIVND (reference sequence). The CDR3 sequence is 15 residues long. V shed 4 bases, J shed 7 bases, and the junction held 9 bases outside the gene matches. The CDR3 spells CASSSRTGSYQPQHF. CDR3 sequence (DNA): TGTGCCAGTAGTAGCCGGACAGGGAGTTACCAGCCCCAGCATTTT.

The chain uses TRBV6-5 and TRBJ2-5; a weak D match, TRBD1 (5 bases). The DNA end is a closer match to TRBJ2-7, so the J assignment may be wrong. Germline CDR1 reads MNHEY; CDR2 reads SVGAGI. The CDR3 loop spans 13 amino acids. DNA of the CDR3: TGTGCCAGCATGGGGCGAAACGTCCACGAGCAGTACTTC. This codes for CASMGRNVHEQYF.

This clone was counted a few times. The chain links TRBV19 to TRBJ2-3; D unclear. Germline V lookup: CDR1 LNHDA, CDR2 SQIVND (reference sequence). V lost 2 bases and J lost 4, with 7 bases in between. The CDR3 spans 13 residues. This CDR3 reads CASSILGSDTQYF. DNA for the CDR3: TGTGCCAGTAGTATATTAGGGTCAGATACGCAGTATTTT.

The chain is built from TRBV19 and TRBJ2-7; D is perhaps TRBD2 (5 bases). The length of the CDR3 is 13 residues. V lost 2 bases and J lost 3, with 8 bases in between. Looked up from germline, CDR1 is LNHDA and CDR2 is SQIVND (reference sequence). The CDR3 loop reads CASSILAGYEQYF. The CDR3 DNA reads TGTGCCAGTAGTATACTTGCGGGCTACGAGCAGTACTTC.